This T cell receptor beta chain was identified in a study of breast tumors, draining lymph nodes, adjacent tissues (dated by TCRdb to the mid-2010s). Notes on the research overall: TCR beta repertoires were compared across tumor, adjacent nontumor tissue and axillary lymph nodes obtained from breast cancer patients. In human breast cancer, the study set out to assess how tumor, surrounding tissue and draining lymph node repertoires relate to one another and whether T cells might be exchanged between them.

Lymph node samples were obtained from the axillary draining lymph nodes of breast cancer patients. This clonotype occurred many times. No cognate antigen has been identified for it. No qualities accompany the bases; no much larger clone lies one base away. Data came from an Illumina HiSeq 2000. TCR beta chain libraries were generated by multiplex PCR amplification. High-throughput sequencing was used to analyze the amplified TCR beta chain products. The raw public reads went through TCRdb reprocessing: fastp at Q25, MiXCR clone calling, in-frame beta chains kept. When rows share a CDR3 protein, they turn into one entry using the most common DNA and genes. This sample gives 150,000 to 200,000 distinct CDR3 sequences in total; 30% to 35% of them show up just once. The ten biggest clones cover around 4% of the sample. From cysteine to phenylalanine, the CDR3 is 20 amino acids long. Solely the CDR3 DNA is kept, with 60 bases framed from the first base. From a lookup of the germline V gene, CDR1 and CDR2 are SGHDN and FVKESK. At the junction V is shortened by 0 bases and J by 3 bases; bases outside the gene matches: 15.

Summary of the overall study and its limitations: A scenario in which most tumor T cells derive from the lymph node and then expand within tumor tissue was judged to be consistent with the data. Tumor T-cell repertoires showed less diversity than lymph node repertoires and more diversity than nontumor tissue repertoires, and tumor T-cell repertoires showed preferential V and J gene usage. Rather than being directly demonstrated, the conclusion that tumor T cells originate in lymph nodes was presented as consistent with a hypothesis. Tumor and nontumor tissue repertoires were significantly more similar in luminal-like than in basal-like breast cancer.

The V gene is TRBV14 and the J gene is TRBJ2-1; 9 of the junction bases match TRBD2. The TCR sequence derives from a female donor with breast cancer. Some clones in this sample may be carry-over from other donors' samples. Sequenced input: axillary lymph node tissue. Here is the DNA: TGTGCCAGCAGCCAAGAAAATTCGGGTGCGGCGGGAGGGGACTACAATGAGCAGTTCTTC. It codes for CASSQENSGAAGGDYNEQFF.